Described below is a single TCR beta chain sequence and its context. Its antigen is unknown. Per-base quality was not reported, and no clone a single base away is much larger than it. This sample's time point label indicates: patch test 1, 2 weeks after DPC sensitization. The label giving this sample's treatment or condition can be read as: therapeutic diphenylcyclopropenone sensitization with weekly scalp DPC. At every patch-test visit, the blood draw took place before the patch test was put on. To be eligible, patients had to be aged 18 to 70, diagnosed with alopecia and judged suitable for DPC therapy, while pregnant patients were excluded. Total RNA was extracted from unfractionated whole blood that had been collected in Tempus Blood RNA tubes. This sample is part of a study of human T cells and chemical hapten exposure (dated by TCRdb to about 2021). General notes on the study: For sensitization, 2% DPC in acetone was applied to a 2 cm by 2 cm area of upper inner arm skin. Patients additionally received weekly therapeutic DPC doses to the scalp throughout the approximately 22-week study period. Patch testing was done on the upper back using Finn chambers containing 0.01% DPC, and results were scored after 6 days according to International Contact Dermatitis Research Group standards. Most of the patients in the cohort were female, and the cohort covered alopecia areata with under or over 50% scalp involvement, alopecia totalis and alopecia universalis. Libraries were pooled for sequencing, and per-sample TCR yields varied mainly because of small differences in library volumes within the pool. In alopecia patients, the study followed how the peripheral blood TCR repertoire changed in vivo over primary and secondary sensitization to diphenylcyclopropenone (DPC), a hapten. Patient blood was sampled pre-sensitization (week 0) and at 2, 6 and about 24 weeks after DPC sensitization. Twenty-nine alopecia patients provided blood for TCR sequencing at one to four time points (pre-sensitization, 2, 6 and 24 weeks). Results and caveats for the whole study, not just this receptor: Patch test score correlated positively with the number of PT1 expanded TCRs, reaching significance at thresholds 8, 16 and 32 but not at 4. DPC sensitization did not change the number of TCRs with a frequency above 1 in 1000, and there was no evidence of changes in global repertoire structure. Significantly more large CDR3 similarity clusters were formed by expanded TCRs than by pre-sensitization or healthy control sets, consistent with antigen-driven responses. After repeated subsampling, the strength of the expansion versus patch-test correlation and the threshold at which it became significant changed. Because every patient had alopecia, a presumed autoimmune disease, the patients' immune response might differ from that of healthy individuals.

The CDR3 holds 13 amino acids from the cysteine to the phenylalanine. Only the CDR3 portion is preserved as DNA: 39 bases, with reading frame beginning at the first base. V and J lose 5 bases and 7 bases, and a span of 12 bases separates them. The library was produced with RACE. The instrument was a NextSeq 500. Library preparation attached unique molecular identifiers to individual cDNA molecules for quantitative, reproducible TCR counting. Each blood RNA sample was used to sequence both TCR alpha and TCR beta chains. The authors' pipeline ran thus. A median of about 89,000 TCRs per sample was observed, with a range of about 20,000 to 690,600. The Decombinator software suite was used to annotate the V, J and CDR3 of the TCR reads. To make PS versus PT1 abundance plots, every sample was subsampled to the same number of TCRs (28,000). TCRs were defined as expanded if absent before sensitization and observed at least eight times at the 2-week time point. TCRdb reprocessed the public reads (quality trimming at Q25 with fastp, clone calling with MiXCR) and kept in-frame beta chains. Identical CDR3 protein sequences are pooled into one entry, listed with their most common genes and DNA. The V and J calls shown here were made by TCRdb, not taken from the authors' results. This sample gives about 90,000 distinct CDR3 sequences in total; about 10% of them show up just once. The biggest ten clones account for around 2.2% of the sample.

The source was whole blood, collected in connection with sensitization to the hapten diphenylcyclopropenone (DPC). The chain is made from TRBV12-3 or TRBV12-4 and TRBJ2-1; the D gene is possibly TRBD1 or TRBD2, with 5 bases matching each. This receptor was taken from a middle-aged man with alopecia areata. Some clones in this sample may be carry-over from other donors' samples. CDR3 protein: CASSRDQWNEQFF. The nucleotide sequence reads as follows: TGTGCCAGCAGTCGGGACCAATGGAATGAGCAGTTCTTC.